The T cell receptor (beta chain) described here comes from a study of shared clonotypes between healthy human individuals. Study results and limitations: Among several donors, around 5% of naive CD4 clonotypes were found in common.

The authors ran the assay at deep level. Assay used: immunoSEQ multiplex PCR; TCRdb lists only in-frame clones, some missing. The sample contains more than 1.2 million clones, approximately 98.5% of which appear only once. Donors had no recently reported acute infections or vaccinations and were HIV-negative. For this clone: Its specificity is unknown.

The receptor comes from a man aged 30 to 39 in good health. Sequencing was carried out using naive CD4+ T cells sorted from blood. Subset given: CD45RA+ positively selected.

The CDR3 coding sequence is TGTGCCTGGAGATTAACAGGGACCCCTGCGGAGTACTTC. Translating gives CAWRLTGTPAEYF. The chain recombines TRBV30 with TRBJ2-7; the D gene is possibly TRBD1 (6 bases). Trimming pared 3 bases from V and 11 bases from J, leaving 20 bases between. This CDR3 spans 13 amino acids. In germline, CDR1 is GTSNPN, CDR2 SVGIG (reference sequence).